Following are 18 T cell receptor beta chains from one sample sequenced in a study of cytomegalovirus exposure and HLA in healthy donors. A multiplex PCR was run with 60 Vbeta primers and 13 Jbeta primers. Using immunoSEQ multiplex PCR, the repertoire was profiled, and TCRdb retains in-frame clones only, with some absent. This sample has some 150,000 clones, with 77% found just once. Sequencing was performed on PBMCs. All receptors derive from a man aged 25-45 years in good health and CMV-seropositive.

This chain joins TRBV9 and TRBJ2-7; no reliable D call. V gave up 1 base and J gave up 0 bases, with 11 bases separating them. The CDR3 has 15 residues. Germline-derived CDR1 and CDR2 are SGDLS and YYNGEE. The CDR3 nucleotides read TGTGCCAGCAGCGTACAGGCCCTGAGCTCCTACGAGCAGTACTTC. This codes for CASSVQALSSYEQYF.

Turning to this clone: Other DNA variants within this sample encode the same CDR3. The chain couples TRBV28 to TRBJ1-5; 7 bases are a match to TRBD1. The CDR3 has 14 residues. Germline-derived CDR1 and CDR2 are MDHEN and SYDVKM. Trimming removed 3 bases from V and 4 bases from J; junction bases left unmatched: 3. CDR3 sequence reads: CASSLRQGNQPQHF. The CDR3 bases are TGTGCCAGCAGTTTGCGACAGGGTAATCAGCCCCAGCATTTT.

The CDR3: CASSLGQGVAGELFF. The CDR3 nucleotides are TGCGCCAGCAGCTTGGGACAGGGTGTGGCCGGGGAGCTGTTTTTT. The rearrangement joins TRBV5-1 to TRBJ2-2; 7 nucleotides agree with TRBD1. CDR1 and CDR2 (germline): SGHRS, YFSETQ. Trimming at V came to 0 bases and at J to 6 bases, leaving 5 bases not matched to a gene. The CDR3 length is 15 residues.

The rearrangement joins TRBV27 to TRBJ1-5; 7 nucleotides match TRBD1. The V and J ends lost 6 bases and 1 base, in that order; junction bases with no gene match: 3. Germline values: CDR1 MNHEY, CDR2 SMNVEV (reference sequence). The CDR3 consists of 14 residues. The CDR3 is CASSTTGSNQPQHF. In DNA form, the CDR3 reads TGTGCCAGCAGCACGACAGGGAGCAATCAGCCCCAGCATTTT.

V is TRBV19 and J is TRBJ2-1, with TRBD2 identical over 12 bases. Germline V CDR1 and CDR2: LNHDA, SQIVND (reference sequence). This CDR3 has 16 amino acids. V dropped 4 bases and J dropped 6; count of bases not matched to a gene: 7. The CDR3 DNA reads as TGTGCCAGTAGTAGTGCTAGCGGGGGGGCGGGCAATGAGCAGTTCTTC. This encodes CASSSASGGAGNEQFF.

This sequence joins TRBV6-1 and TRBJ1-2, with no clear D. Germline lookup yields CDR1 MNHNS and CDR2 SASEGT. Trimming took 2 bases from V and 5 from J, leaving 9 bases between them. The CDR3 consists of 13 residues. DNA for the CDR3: TGTGCCAGCAGTGAATACGGTTTTTATGGCTACACCTTC. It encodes CASSEYGFYGYTF.

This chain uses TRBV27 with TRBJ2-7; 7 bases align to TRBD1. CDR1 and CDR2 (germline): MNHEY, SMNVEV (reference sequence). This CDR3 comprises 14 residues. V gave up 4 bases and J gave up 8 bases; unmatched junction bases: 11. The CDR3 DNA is TGTGCCAGCAGTTCGGGACAGTGGCCTACGAAGCAGTACTTC. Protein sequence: CASSSGQWPTKQYF.

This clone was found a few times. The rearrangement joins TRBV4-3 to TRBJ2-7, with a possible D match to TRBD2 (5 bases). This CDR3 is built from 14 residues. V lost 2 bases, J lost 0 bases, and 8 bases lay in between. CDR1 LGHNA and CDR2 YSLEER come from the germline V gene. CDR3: CASSQQTNSYEQYF. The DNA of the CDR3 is TGCGCCAGCAGCCAACAGACTAACTCCTACGAGCAGTACTTC.

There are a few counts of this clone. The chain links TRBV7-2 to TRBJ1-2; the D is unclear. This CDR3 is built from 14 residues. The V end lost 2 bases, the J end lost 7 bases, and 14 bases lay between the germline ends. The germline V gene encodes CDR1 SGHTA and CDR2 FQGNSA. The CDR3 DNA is TGTGCCAGCAGCTTACTAGGTCTCAGCTTTGGCTACACCTTC. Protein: CASSLLGLSFGYTF.

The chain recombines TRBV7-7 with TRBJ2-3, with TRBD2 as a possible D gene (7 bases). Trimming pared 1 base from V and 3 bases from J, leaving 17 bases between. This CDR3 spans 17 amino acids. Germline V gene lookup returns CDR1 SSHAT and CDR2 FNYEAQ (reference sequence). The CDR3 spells CASSLGLRGGGTDTQYF. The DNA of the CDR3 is TGTGCCAGCAGCTTAGGCCTCAGGGGAGGGGGAACAGATACGCAGTATTTT.

The CDR3 loop reads CASSVTLAGSGTDTQYF. The DNA for the CDR3 is TGTGCCAGCAGTGTTACATTAGCGGGGAGTGGGACAGATACGCAGTATTTT. This rearrangement joins TRBV25-1 to TRBJ2-3; 8 nucleotides align to TRBD2. The CDR3 is 17 amino acids. Germline V gene data show CDR1 as MGHDK and CDR2 as SYGVNS. V shed 4 bases, J shed 3 bases, and the junction held 12 bases outside the gene matches.

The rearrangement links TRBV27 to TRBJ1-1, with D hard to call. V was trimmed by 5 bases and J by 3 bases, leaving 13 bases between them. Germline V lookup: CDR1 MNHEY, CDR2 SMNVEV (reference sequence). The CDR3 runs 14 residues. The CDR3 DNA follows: TGTGCCAGCAGTGGGGAGGAGAGATACACTGAAGCTTTCTTT. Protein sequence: CASSGEERYTEAFF.

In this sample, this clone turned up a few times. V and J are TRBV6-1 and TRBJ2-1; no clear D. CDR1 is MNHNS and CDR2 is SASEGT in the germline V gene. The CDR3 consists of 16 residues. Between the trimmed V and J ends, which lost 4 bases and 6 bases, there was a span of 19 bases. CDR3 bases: TGTGCCAGCAGTGCCGGCGACTGGCCTTATGGCAATGAGCAGTTCTTC. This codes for CASSAGDWPYGNEQFF.

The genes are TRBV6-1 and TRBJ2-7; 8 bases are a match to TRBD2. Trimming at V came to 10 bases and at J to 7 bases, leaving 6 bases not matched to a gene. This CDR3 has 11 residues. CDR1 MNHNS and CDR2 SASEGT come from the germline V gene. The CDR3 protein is CATGTSWEQYF. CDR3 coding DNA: TGTGCCACCGGGACTAGTTGGGAGCAGTACTTC.

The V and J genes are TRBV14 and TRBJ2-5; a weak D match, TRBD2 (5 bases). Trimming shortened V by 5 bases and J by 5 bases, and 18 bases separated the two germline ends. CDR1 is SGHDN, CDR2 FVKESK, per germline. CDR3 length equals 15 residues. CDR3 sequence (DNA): TGTGCCAGCAGCGCATTGATCGGAGGCTGGGAGACCCAGTACTTC. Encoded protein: CASSALIGGWETQYF.

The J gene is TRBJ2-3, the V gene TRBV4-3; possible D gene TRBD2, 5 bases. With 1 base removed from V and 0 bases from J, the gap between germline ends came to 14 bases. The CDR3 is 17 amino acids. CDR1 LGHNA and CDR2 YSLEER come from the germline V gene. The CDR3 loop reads CASSQAPTTLSTDTQYF. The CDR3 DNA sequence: TGCGCCAGCAGCCAAGCGCCGACTACCCTTAGCACAGATACGCAGTATTTT.

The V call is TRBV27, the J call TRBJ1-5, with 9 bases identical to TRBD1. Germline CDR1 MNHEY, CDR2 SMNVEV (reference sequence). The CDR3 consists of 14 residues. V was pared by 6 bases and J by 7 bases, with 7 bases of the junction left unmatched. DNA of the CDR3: TGTGCCAGCAGCCCGGGACAGGGATACCAGCCCCAGCATTTT. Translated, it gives CASSPGQGYQPQHF.

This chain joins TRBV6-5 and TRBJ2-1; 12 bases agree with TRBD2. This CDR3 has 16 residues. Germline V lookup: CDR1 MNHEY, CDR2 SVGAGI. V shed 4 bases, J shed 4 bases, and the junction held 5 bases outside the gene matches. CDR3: CASSSPSGGAYNEQFF. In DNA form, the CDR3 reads TGTGCCAGCAGTTCTCCTAGCGGGGGGGCTTACAATGAGCAGTTCTTC.